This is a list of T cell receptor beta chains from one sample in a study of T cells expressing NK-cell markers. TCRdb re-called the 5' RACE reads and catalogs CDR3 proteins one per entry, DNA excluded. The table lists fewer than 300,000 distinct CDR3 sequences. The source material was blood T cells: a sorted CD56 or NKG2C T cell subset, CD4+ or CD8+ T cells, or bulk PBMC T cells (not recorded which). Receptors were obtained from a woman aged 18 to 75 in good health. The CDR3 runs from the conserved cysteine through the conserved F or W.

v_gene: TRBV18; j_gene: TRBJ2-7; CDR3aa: CASTLYRDTPYEQYF
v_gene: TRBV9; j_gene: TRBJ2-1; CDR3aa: CASSVARGAPYNEQFF
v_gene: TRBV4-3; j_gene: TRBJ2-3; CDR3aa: CASSQGVSARDTQYF
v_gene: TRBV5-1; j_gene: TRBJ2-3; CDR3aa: CASSLDIAGGDTQYF
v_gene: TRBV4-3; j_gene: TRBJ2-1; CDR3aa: CASSLNSGRVNEQFF
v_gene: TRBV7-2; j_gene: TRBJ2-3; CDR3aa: CASSSQAVSTDTQYF
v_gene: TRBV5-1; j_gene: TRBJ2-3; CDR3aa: CASSFPSDTQYF
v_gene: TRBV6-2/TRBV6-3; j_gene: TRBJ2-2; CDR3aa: CASSYSGLAGESGELFF
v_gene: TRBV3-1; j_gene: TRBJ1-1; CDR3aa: CASSQVGAKAFF
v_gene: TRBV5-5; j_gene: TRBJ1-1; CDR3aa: CASSSPESTEAFF
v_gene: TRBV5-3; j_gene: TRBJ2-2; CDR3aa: CARSTPGGFGSGELFF
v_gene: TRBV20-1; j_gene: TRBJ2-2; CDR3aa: CSASGGSGRRTGELFF
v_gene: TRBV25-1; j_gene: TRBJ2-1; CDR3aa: CASSDVRGSSYNEQFF
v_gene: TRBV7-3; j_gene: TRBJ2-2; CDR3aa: CASSIGTSNTGELFF
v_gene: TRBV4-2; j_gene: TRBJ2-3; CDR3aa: CASSQDPLADTQYF
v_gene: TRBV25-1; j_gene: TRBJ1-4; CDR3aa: CASSESRVGEKLFF
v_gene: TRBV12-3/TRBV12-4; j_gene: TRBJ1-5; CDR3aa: CASSFGQNNQPQHF
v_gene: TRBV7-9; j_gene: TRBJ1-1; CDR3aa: CAGSLDTEAFF
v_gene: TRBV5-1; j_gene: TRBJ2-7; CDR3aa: CASSLRTGLDEQYF
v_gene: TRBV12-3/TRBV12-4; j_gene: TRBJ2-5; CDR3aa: CASSATAWETQYF
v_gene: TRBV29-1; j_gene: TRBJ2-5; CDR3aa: CSVGGLAGAETQYF
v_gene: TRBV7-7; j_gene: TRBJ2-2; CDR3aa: CASSQGLAGGDTGELFF
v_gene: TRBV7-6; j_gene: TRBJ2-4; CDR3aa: CASSLGLQGNIQYF
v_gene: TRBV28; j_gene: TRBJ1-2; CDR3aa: CASSLSDRLYGYTF
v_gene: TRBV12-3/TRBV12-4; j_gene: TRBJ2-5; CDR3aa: CASRPRGAEETQYF
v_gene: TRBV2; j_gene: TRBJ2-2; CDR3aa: CASRRQGNTGELFF
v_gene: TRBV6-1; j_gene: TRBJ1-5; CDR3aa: CASSDQKYVSNQPQHF
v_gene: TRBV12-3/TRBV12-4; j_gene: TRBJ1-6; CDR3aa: CASSLSGSRLGPPLHF
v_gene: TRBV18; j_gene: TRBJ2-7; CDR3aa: CASSPEFQGREQYF
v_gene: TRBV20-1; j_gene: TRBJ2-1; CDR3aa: CSALTGRQSYNEQFF
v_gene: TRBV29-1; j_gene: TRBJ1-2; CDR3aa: CSVEDRGFDHYGYTF
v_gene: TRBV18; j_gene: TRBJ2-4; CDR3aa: CASSESVAKNIQYF
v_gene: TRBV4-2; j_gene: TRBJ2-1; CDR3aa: CASSDEAGSYNEQFF
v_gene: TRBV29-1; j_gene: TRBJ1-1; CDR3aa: CSVGAGTVNTEAFF
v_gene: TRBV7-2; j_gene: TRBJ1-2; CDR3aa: CASSLYRPGQGGYTF
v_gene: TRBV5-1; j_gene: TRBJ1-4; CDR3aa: CASSLMRTGGNEKLFF
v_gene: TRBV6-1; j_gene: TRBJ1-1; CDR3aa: CASRGELGGTEAFF
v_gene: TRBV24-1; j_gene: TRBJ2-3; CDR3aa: CATSDHRDSTDTQYF
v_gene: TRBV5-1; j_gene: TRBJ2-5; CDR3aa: CASSLQTAQETQYF
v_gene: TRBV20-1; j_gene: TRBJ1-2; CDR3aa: CSAPKEQSYGYTF
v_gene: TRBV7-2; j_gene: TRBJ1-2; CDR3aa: CASSSGQDSSGYTF
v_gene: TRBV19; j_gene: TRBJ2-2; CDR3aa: CASKGGTYTGELFF
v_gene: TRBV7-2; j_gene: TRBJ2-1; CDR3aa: CASRGQGGPAEQFF
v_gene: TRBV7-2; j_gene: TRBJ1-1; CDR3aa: CASTTRTGGTEAFF